The 22 T cell receptor beta chains in this list originate from one sample, sequenced in a study of beta chain features in type 1 diabetes. Every isolated RNA sample was fully reverse transcribed, so sequencing captured expressed TCRB transcripts. Using immunoSEQ multiplex PCR, the repertoire was profiled, and TCRdb retains in-frame clones only, with some absent. The sample has around 240,000 clones; around 9.6% are singletons. The sequencing sample was made of naive CD4+ T cells from blood. These receptors were taken from a young woman in good health.

The sample holds a few counts of this clone. The J gene is TRBJ2-7, the V gene TRBV30; D perhaps matches TRBD1 (6 bases). This CDR3 is 13 amino acids long. Germline values: CDR1 GTSNPN, CDR2 SVGIG (reference sequence). V was clipped by 7 bases and J by 3 bases, with 16 bases between them. CDR3 loop: CASQGQGYYEQYF. The CDR3 DNA sequence: TGTGCCTCCCAGGGGCAGGGGTACTACGAGCAGTACTTC.

The genes are TRBV4-1 and TRBJ2-1; 9 positions agree with TRBD1. The CDR3 runs 16 residues. In germline, CDR1 is MGHRA, CDR2 YSYEKL. Germline trimming cut 0 bases from V and 8 bases from J; bases unmatched to any gene: 8. CDR3 sequence reads: CASSQDPGQGGHEQFF. The CDR3 DNA reads as TGCGCCAGCAGCCAAGATCCGGGACAGGGAGGACATGAGCAGTTCTTC.

The chain links TRBV4-1 to TRBJ1-2; D is undetermined. The V gene's germline CDR1 is MGHRA and CDR2 YSYEKL. The CDR3 is made up of 14 amino acids. The V end lost 4 bases, the J end lost 4 bases, and 13 bases lay between the germline ends. This chain's CDR3 is CASSPEGGIYGYTF. CDR3 coding DNA: TGCGCCAGCAGCCCCGAGGGCGGAATCTATGGCTACACCTTC.

This clone was seen only a few times. V gene TRBV7-2 combines with J gene TRBJ2-3, with TRBD1 as a possible D gene (5 bases). This CDR3 has 11 residues. The germline V gene has CDR1 SGHTA and CDR2 FQGNSA. V shed 3 bases and J shed 11 bases, with 9 bases lying between them. CDR3 DNA sequence: TGTGCCAGCAGCTTCGAAAGGGGGCAGTATTTT. Translating it yields CASSFERGQYF.

A few counts support this clone. CDR3 sequence: CASNIDIGGTEAFF. The CDR3 region has the DNA TGCGCCAGCAATATAGATATCGGAGGTACTGAAGCTTTCTTT. V is TRBV5-1 and J is TRBJ1-1, with unresolved D. CDR3 length equals 14 residues. Germline lookup yields CDR1 SGHRS and CDR2 YFSETQ. The V end lost 6 bases, the J end lost 5 bases, and 17 bases lay between the germline ends.

CDR3 region: CASSREGQINYGYTF. The CDR3 coding sequence is TGCGCCAGCAGCCGAGAAGGACAGATTAACTATGGCTACACCTTC. The chain combines TRBV4-1 with TRBJ1-2, with D perhaps TRBD1 (6 bases). This CDR3 has 15 amino acids. The germline V gene has CDR1 MGHRA and CDR2 YSYEKL. Trimming took off 4 bases at V and 1 base at J, with 13 bases between the two ends.

This clone has just a few counts. V gene TRBV30 combines with J gene TRBJ1-6; possibly TRBD1 for D (5 bases). V shed 4 bases and J shed 7 bases, with 11 bases lying between them. From germline, CDR1 is GTSNPN and CDR2 SVGIG (reference sequence). The CDR3 is 13 residues long. The CDR3 nucleotides read TGTGCCTGGAACAAGGGGTTGAATTCACCCCTCCACTTT. Protein: CAWNKGLNSPLHF.

Only a few counts were recorded for this clone. The V call is TRBV30, the J call TRBJ2-2; 8 positions agree with TRBD1. This CDR3 has 15 residues. V lost 2 bases and J lost 2; bases outside the gene matches: 4. Germline V lookup: CDR1 GTSNPN, CDR2 SVGIG (reference sequence). The CDR3 DNA is TGTGCCTGGAGTCCCGGACAGGGAAACACCGGGGAGCTGTTTTTT. Its protein is CAWSPGQGNTGELFF.

This clone occurred a few times. Written as DNA, the CDR3 is TGTGCCAGCAGCTCACAGGGGCTGAGGACTGAAGCTTTCTTT. This gives the protein CASSSQGLRTEAFF. The V gene is TRBV28, the J gene TRBJ1-1, with TRBD1 identical over 7 bases. The CDR3 length is 14 residues. Per the germline V gene, CDR1 is MDHEN and CDR2 is SYDVKM. After removal of 6 bases from V and 5 bases from J, the junction contained 9 bases not matched to a gene.

The genes are TRBV5-4 and TRBJ1-3, with TRBD1 matching over 10 bases. Germline CDR1 and CDR2: SGHNT and YYREEE (reference sequence). The CDR3 spans 16 residues. J gave up 3 bases and V 3 bases, and 6 bases lay outside the gene matches. CDR3: CASSSPGQGFGNTIYF. The DNA of the CDR3 is TGTGCCAGCAGCTCCCCGGGACAGGGGTTTGGAAACACCATATATTTT.

The chain employs TRBV30 and TRBJ1-5; no definite D call. Trimming shortened V by 1 base and J by 6 bases, and 13 bases separated the two germline ends. Germline V gene data show CDR1 as GTSNPN and CDR2 as SVGIG (reference sequence). This CDR3 comprises 14 residues. CDR3 nucleotides: TGTGCCTGGAGTGGACCCTCGGGGTCTCAGCCCCAGCATTTT. It codes for CAWSGPSGSQPQHF.

The rearrangement links TRBV9 to TRBJ2-7, with D possibly TRBD2 on 5 matching bases. CDR3 length equals 14 residues. Germline V gene sequence: CDR1 SGDLS, CDR2 YYNGEE. Between the trimmed V and J ends, which lost 1 base and 6 bases, there was a span of 14 bases. CDR3 DNA: TGTGCCAGCAGCGTACACGGGGAATGGGGCGAGCAGTACTTC. It codes for CASSVHGEWGEQYF.

This clone came up a few times. V and J are TRBV30 and TRBJ1-2, with D possibly matching TRBD1 (6 bases). Trimming took off 3 bases at V and 6 bases at J, with 17 bases between the two ends. Per the germline V gene, CDR1 is GTSNPN and CDR2 is SVGIG (reference sequence). The CDR3 contains 14 residues. CDR3 nucleotide sequence: TGTGCCTGGAGGAGAGTAGGGGGAGTCGATGGCTACACCTTC. As protein: CAWRRVGGVDGYTF.

This clone was seen more than once but under ten times. The chain links TRBV2 to TRBJ2-7; 7 bases fit TRBD1. Germline-derived CDR1 and CDR2 are SNHLY and FYNNEI. The CDR3 is 13 amino acids. The V segment lost 3 bases and the J segment 12 bases; nucleotides outside the gene matches: 11. Here the CDR3 DNA reads TGTGCCAGCAGTGAGAATGCTGGGACAGCCTTGTACTTC. It translates to CASSENAGTALYF.

The V gene is TRBV29-1, the J gene TRBJ1-2; perhaps TRBD1 as D (6 bases). The CDR3 sequence is 16 residues long. The germline V gene encodes CDR1 SQVTM and CDR2 ANQGSEA. Trimming pared 6 bases from V and 5 bases from J, leaving 25 bases between. The CDR3 sequence is CSVAQGPGGPIYGYTF. The CDR3 DNA reads TGCAGCGTCGCACAGGGACCGGGGGGCCCTATATATGGCTACACCTTC.

The chain uses TRBV5-4 and TRBJ2-1, with 8 bases identical to TRBD1. The CDR3 consists of 16 residues. CDR1 is SGHNT and CDR2 is YYREEE in the germline V gene (reference sequence). After removal of 2 bases from V and 7 bases from J, the junction contained 11 bases not matched to a gene. The CDR3 DNA follows: TGTGCCAGCAGCTTATCAGGGGGCGCAGAGGGTAATGAGCAGTTCTTC. Translating gives CASSLSGGAEGNEQFF.

This chain uses TRBV6-5 with TRBJ2-7; D may be TRBD2 (5 bases). The CDR3 sequence is 13 residues long. V was clipped by 5 bases and J by 6 bases, with 14 bases between them. Germline V gives CDR1 MNHEY, CDR2 SVGAGI. In DNA, the CDR3 is TGTGCCAGCAGTCCTCCTCAAGCGGTCGAGCAGTACTTC. This gives the protein CASSPPQAVEQYF.

The rearrangement links TRBV30 to TRBJ2-1; 16 nucleotides agree with TRBD2. CDR3 size: 16 residues. V gave up 3 bases and J gave up 9 bases; unmatched junction bases: 8. Germline V gene sequence: CDR1 GTSNPN, CDR2 SVGIG (reference sequence). The CDR3 sequence: CAWSTGLAGGPGEQFF. The DNA of the CDR3 is TGTGCCTGGAGCACGGGACTAGCGGGAGGGCCAGGTGAGCAGTTCTTC.

The chain uses TRBV15 and TRBJ2-7; tentatively, D is TRBD1 (6 bases). V lost 3 bases, J lost 0 bases, and 12 bases lay in between. CDR1 and CDR2 from the germline V gene are LNHNV and YYDKDF (reference sequence). This CDR3 region has 15 residues. CDR3 nucleotides: TGTGCCACCAGCAGGCCCCGGGACACCTCCTACGAGCAGTACTTC. Residues: CATSRPRDTSYEQYF.

The chain couples TRBV14 to TRBJ2-7; no clear D gene. The germline CDR1 and CDR2 sequences are SGHDN and FVKESK. CDR3 length: 15 residues. Trimming removed 1 base at V and 2 bases at J, with 12 bases between. CDR3 sequence: CASSQVSLRAYEQYF. CDR3 DNA sequence: TGTGCCAGCAGCCAAGTTAGTCTACGCGCCTACGAGCAGTACTTC.

J is TRBJ1-2 and V is TRBV10-3; 7 nucleotides align to TRBD1. Trimming removed 6 bases from V and 6 bases from J; junction bases left unmatched: 10. Germline V gene lookup returns CDR1 ENHRY and CDR2 SYGVKD. CDR3 length: 14 amino acids. The CDR3 sequence: CAIRETGTEHGYTF. In nucleotides, the CDR3 is TGTGCCATCAGGGAAACCGGGACAGAACATGGCTACACCTTC.

Only a few counts were recorded for this clone. The chain combines TRBV7-9 with TRBJ2-2, with D possibly TRBD2 on 5 matching bases. The CDR3 sequence is 14 residues long. With 7 bases removed from V and 1 base from J, the gap between germline ends came to 10 bases. The germline CDR1 and CDR2 sequences are SEHNR and FQNEAQ (reference sequence). CDR3 sequence reads: CASTREGNTGELFF. CDR3 in DNA: TGTGCCAGCACCCGAGAGGGGAACACCGGGGAGCTGTTTTTT.